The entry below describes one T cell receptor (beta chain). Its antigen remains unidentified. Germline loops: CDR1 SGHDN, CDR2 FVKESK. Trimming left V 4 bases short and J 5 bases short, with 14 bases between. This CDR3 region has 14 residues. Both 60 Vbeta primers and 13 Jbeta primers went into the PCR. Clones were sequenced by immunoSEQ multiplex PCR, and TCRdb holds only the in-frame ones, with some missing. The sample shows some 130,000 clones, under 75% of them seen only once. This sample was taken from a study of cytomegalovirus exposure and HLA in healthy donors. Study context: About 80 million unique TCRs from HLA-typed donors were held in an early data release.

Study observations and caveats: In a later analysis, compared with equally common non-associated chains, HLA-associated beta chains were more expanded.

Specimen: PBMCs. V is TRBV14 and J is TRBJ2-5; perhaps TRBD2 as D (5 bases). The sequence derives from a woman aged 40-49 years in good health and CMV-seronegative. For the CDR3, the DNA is TGTGCCAGCAGCCCCTTGGGGAGTGGCGAGACCCAGTACTTC. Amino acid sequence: CASSPLGSGETQYF.